Detailed here is one T cell receptor (beta chain). The antigen is not known. This sample was taken from a study of cytomegalovirus exposure and HLA in healthy donors. Regarding the study as a whole: 164 TCR beta chains were listed as cytomegalovirus-associated.

Primers: 60 Vbeta forward and 13 Jbeta reverse. Repertoires were generated with immunoSEQ multiplex PCR, while TCRdb's copy carries only in-frame clones and drops some. Of around 60,000 clones in the sample, 75% to 85% were seen once. Sequenced sample: PBMCs. This sequence originates from a man in his fifties in good health and CMV-seropositive.

CDR3 sequence (DNA): TGCGCCAGCAGCCAATCGGGTACTGGAAACACCATATATTTT. It yields the protein CASSQSGTGNTIYF. The chain uses TRBV4-1 and TRBJ1-3; unclear D gene. V was cut by 2 bases and J by 2 bases, with 7 bases left in between. This CDR3 spans 14 amino acids. Germline-derived CDR1 and CDR2 are MGHRA and YSYEKL.